Presented here are 22 T cell receptor beta chains from one specimen sequenced in a study of blood T cell repertoires in COVID-19. Repertoires were generated with immunoSEQ multiplex PCR, while TCRdb's copy carries only in-frame clones and drops some. The sample holds fewer than 350,000 clones, about nine tenths seen once. Sequencing input: PBMCs or T cells enriched from blood (not recorded which). The receptors derive from a middle-aged woman with acute COVID-19.

The chain couples TRBV28 to TRBJ2-3; a weak D match, TRBD2 (6 bases). V shed 3 bases and J shed 0 bases, with 10 bases lying between them. The CDR3 length is 15 residues. Germline loops: CDR1 MDHEN, CDR2 SYDVKM. This CDR3 is CASSLRDLSTDTQYF. The CDR3 DNA reads as TGTGCCAGCAGTTTGAGGGACTTAAGCACAGATACGCAGTATTTT.

The chain carries TRBV7-8 and TRBJ2-7; 7 positions agree with TRBD1. This CDR3 region has 18 residues. The V and J ends lost 3 bases and 6 bases, in that order; junction bases with no gene match: 20. Germline V gene sequence: CDR1 SGHVS, CDR2 FQNEAQ. CDR3 bases: TGTGCCAGCAGCTTTGAGATTTACCGGCGACAGGGATTGGCCGAGCAGTACTTC. It yields the protein CASSFEIYRRQGLAEQYF.

V is TRBV18 and J is TRBJ2-1, with 12 bases matching TRBD2. The CDR3 has 15 residues. Losses at the gene ends were 4 bases for V and 8 bases for J; bases not matched to a gene: 6. CDR1 is KGHSH, CDR2 LQKENI, per germline. The CDR3 sequence: CASSQTSGSLDEQFF. Written as DNA, the CDR3 is TGTGCCAGCTCACAGACTAGCGGGAGTTTGGATGAGCAGTTCTTC.

The rearrangement joins TRBV6-6 to TRBJ1-2; 8 positions agree with TRBD1. Losses at the gene ends were 6 bases for V and 6 bases for J; bases not matched to a gene: 9. Germline loops: CDR1 MNHNY, CDR2 SVGAGI (reference sequence). The CDR3 runs to 14 residues. The chain's CDR3 is CASRKNQGAHGYTF. As DNA, the CDR3 is TGTGCCAGCAGGAAGAATCAGGGGGCGCATGGCTACACCTTC.

The V and J genes are TRBV7-6 and TRBJ2-7, with 8 bases identical to TRBD2. Germline V gene sequence: CDR1 SGHVS, CDR2 FNYEAQ. The CDR3 contains 14 residues. Germline trimming cut 5 bases from V and 6 bases from J; bases unmatched to any gene: 9. The CDR3 reads CASSTGLAGSEQYF. CDR3 nucleotide sequence: TGTGCCAGCAGCACGGGATTAGCGGGGTCCGAGCAGTACTTC. The full variable domain, its missing parts supplied by reference TRBV7-6 and TRBJ2-7, is GAGVSQSPRYKVTKRGQDVALRCDPISGHVSLYWYRQALGQGPEFLTYFNYEAQQDKSGLPNDRFSAERPEGSISTLTIQRTEQRDSAMYRCASSTGLAGSEQYFGPGTRLTVT.

The chain joins TRBV30 to TRBJ1-2, with D perhaps TRBD1 (6 bases). Per germline, CDR1 GTSNPN and CDR2 SVGIG (reference sequence). V was shortened by 5 bases and J by 6 bases, with 22 bases between the two germline ends. The CDR3 contains 15 residues. The CDR3 sequence is CAWQLPLQGTDGYTF. In DNA, the CDR3 is TGTGCCTGGCAACTACCCTTACAGGGAACGGATGGCTACACCTTC.

This chain links TRBV27 with TRBJ2-5, with a weak D call TRBD1 (5 bases). Trimming cost V 0 bases and J 2 bases, with 7 bases left between them. The germline V gene encodes CDR1 MNHEY and CDR2 SMNVEV (reference sequence). This CDR3 spans 14 amino acids. The CDR3 DNA is TGTGCCAGCAGTTTATCGTACAGGCAAGAGACCCAGTACTTC. Translation: CASSLSYRQETQYF.

The chain combines TRBV28 with TRBJ2-3; 9 nucleotides align to TRBD1. Germline CDR1 reads MDHEN; CDR2 reads SYDVKM. The CDR3 has 15 amino acids. Losses at the gene ends were 4 bases for V and 4 bases for J; bases not matched to a gene: 6. This CDR3 reads CASSSWGQGADTQYF. DNA for the CDR3: TGTGCCAGCAGTTCCTGGGGACAGGGAGCAGATACGCAGTATTTT.

This clone came up once. The DNA for the CDR3 is TGTGCCAGCAGCTCCGGGGGTAGGGCGCAGACCCAGTACTTC. Translated, it gives CASSSGGRAQTQYF. The rearrangement joins TRBV7-6 to TRBJ2-5; TRBD2 might be the D (6 bases). This CDR3 region has 14 residues. Germline V CDR1 and CDR2: SGHVS, FNYEAQ. Trimming stripped 4 bases from V and 6 bases from J, with 15 bases between.

The rearrangement joins TRBV4-2 to TRBJ1-1, with D maybe TRBD1 (6 bases). V lost 0 bases, J lost 3 bases, and 14 bases lay in between. This CDR3 has 16 residues. Germline loops: CDR1 LGHNA, CDR2 YNFKEQ. CDR3 coding DNA: TGTGCCAGCAGCCAAGAATCCGGAAGGACAGACACTGAAGCTTTCTTT. Encoded protein: CASSQESGRTDTEAFF.

The chain carries TRBV20-1 and TRBJ2-1; D is ambiguous. Germline V lookup: CDR1 DFQATT, CDR2 SNEGSKA (reference sequence). Trimming stripped 0 bases from V and 13 bases from J, with 7 bases between. The CDR3 covers 10 residues. The CDR3 region has the DNA TGCAGTGCTAGAGAAACAATCCAGTTCTTC. Its translation is CSARETIQFF.

The genes are TRBV7-9 and TRBJ1-3; D may be TRBD1 (5 bases). Germline CDR1 reads SEHNR; CDR2 reads FQNEAQ (reference sequence). The V end lost 7 bases, the J end lost 5 bases, and 12 bases lay between the germline ends. This CDR3 contains 13 residues. CDR3 in amino acids: CASTGAARNTIYF. As DNA, the CDR3 is TGTGCCAGCACCGGGGCAGCAAGAAACACCATATATTTT.

The chain uses TRBV6-5 and TRBJ1-2; perhaps TRBD1 as D (6 bases). V lost 2 bases and J lost 3, with 10 bases in between. The CDR3 spans 14 residues. Germline assignment: CDR1 MNHEY and CDR2 SVGAGI. CDR3 residues: CASSYDRTDYGYTF. The CDR3 DNA sequence: TGTGCCAGCAGTTACGACAGGACCGACTATGGCTACACCTTC.

The chain couples TRBV15 to TRBJ2-3, with 8 bases identical to TRBD2. Germline CDR1 is LNHNV and CDR2 is YYDKDF (reference sequence). V shed 1 base and J 2 bases; nucleotides not matched to a gene: 5. The CDR3 consists of 16 residues. CDR3 residues: CATSRVLAGPTDTQYF. The CDR3 coding sequence is TGTGCCACCAGCAGAGTTTTAGCGGGGCCCACAGATACGCAGTATTTT.

A note on this clone: One end of the junction varies from germline; a read error may be responsible. The sample has other DNA sequences that encode this CDR3 too. The chain uses TRBV9 and TRBJ2-3; 7 positions match TRBD2. Germline V gives CDR1 SGDLS, CDR2 YYNGEE. The CDR3 covers 16 residues. The DNA for the CDR3 is TGTGCCAGCAGCGTAGGTGCTAGCGGTAGCACAGATACACAGTATTTT. Its translation is CASSVGASGSTDTQYF.

In DNA, the CDR3 is TGTGCCAGCAGCTACCGGGACACTGAAGCTTTCTTT. Translation gives CASSYRDTEAFF. The chain employs TRBV7-2 and TRBJ1-1; D uncertain. The V gene's germline CDR1 is SGHTA and CDR2 FQGNSA. CDR3 size: 12 residues. The germline V and J ends were trimmed by 4 bases and 3 bases, with 6 bases remaining between them.

The chain combines TRBV19 with TRBJ1-4; 9 bases are a match to TRBD1. Trimming removed 6 bases from V and 7 bases from J; junction bases left unmatched: 6. Per the germline V gene, CDR1 is LNHDA and CDR2 is SQIVND (reference sequence). There are 14 residues in the CDR3. The CDR3 reads CASSHRGPGEKLFF. Here the CDR3 DNA reads TGTGCCAGTAGCCACAGGGGGCCAGGTGAAAAACTGTTTTTT.

The rearrangement links TRBV11-2 to TRBJ2-5; D ambiguous. Germline CDR1 reads SGHAT; CDR2 reads FQNNGV. This CDR3 comprises 12 residues. The V and J ends lost 5 bases and 7 bases respectively, with 11 bases between them. The CDR3 region has the DNA TGTGCCAGCAGCCTCGGGTACGGGACCCAGTACTTC. The encoded protein is CASSLGYGTQYF.

This clone was observed once. The rearrangement uses TRBV7-2 and TRBJ1-1; the D is unclear. The germline V and J ends were trimmed by 4 bases and 8 bases, with 11 bases remaining between them. CDR1 is SGHTA and CDR2 is FQGNSA in the germline V gene. CDR3 length: 12 residues. The CDR3 DNA follows: TGTGCCAGCAGCTCCCGAAGGAGGGAAGCTTTCTTT. It translates to CASSSRRREAFF.

This sequence joins TRBV2 and TRBJ1-6, with D possibly matching TRBD1 (6 bases). The CDR3 consists of 14 residues. The germline V gene has CDR1 SNHLY and CDR2 FYNNEI. Between the trimmed V and J ends, which lost 4 bases and 8 bases, there was a span of 12 bases. The CDR3 loop is CASSVRGGDSPLHF. The CDR3 DNA follows: TGTGCCAGCAGTGTCAGGGGTGGTGATTCACCCCTCCACTTT.

The rearrangement links TRBV6-5 to TRBJ2-7; D call uncertain. Germline V gene lookup returns CDR1 MNHEY and CDR2 SVGAGI. V dropped 1 base and J dropped 0 bases, with 10 bases sitting between them. The CDR3 has 15 residues. Here the CDR3 reads CASSYYVGGSYEQYF. CDR3 coding DNA: TGTGCCAGCAGTTACTACGTCGGCGGCTCCTACGAGCAGTACTTC.

V gene TRBV25-1 combines with J gene TRBJ1-1; maybe TRBD1 (5 bases). Germline V CDR1 and CDR2: MGHDK, SYGVNS. This CDR3 contains 14 residues. V was pared by 3 bases and J by 5 bases, with 13 bases between. The CDR3 region has the DNA TGTGCCAGCAGTGACCGGGGGGGGACGACTGAAGCTTTCTTT. It codes for CASSDRGGTTEAFF.